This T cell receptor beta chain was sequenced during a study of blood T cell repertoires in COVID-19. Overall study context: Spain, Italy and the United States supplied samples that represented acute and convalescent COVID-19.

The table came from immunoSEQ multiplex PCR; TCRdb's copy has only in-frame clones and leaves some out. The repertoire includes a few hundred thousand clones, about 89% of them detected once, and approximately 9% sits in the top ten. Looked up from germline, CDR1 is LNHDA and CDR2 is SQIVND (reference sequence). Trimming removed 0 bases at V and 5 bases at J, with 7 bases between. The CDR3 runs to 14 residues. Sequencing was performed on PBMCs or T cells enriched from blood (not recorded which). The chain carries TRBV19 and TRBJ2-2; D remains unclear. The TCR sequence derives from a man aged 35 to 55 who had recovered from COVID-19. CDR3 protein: CASSIERQTGELFF. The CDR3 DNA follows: TGTGCCAGTAGTATAGAGAGGCAGACCGGGGAGCTGTTTTTT.